The 8 T cell receptor beta chains given below trace back to one sample, sequenced in a study of blood T cell repertoires in COVID-19. Clones were read by immunoSEQ multiplex PCR, and TCRdb kept only the in-frame ones, dropping some. The repertoire holds 240,000 or so clones, with over 75% as singletons. Sequenced input: peripheral blood. The origin of the receptors is a man aged 30-40 years who had recovered from COVID-19.

The V gene is TRBV7-2, the J gene TRBJ2-7, with 8 bases identical to TRBD1. The CDR3 is 12 residues long. The V gene's germline CDR1 is SGHTA and CDR2 FQGNSA. With V trimmed by 5 bases and J by 9 bases, 6 bases remained unmatched. The CDR3 coding sequence is TGTGCCAGCAGCGAGGACAGGGTTGTGCAGTACTTC. It is translated as CASSEDRVVQYF.

CDR3 region: CASSQGLRIAKNIQYF. CDR3 sequence (DNA): TGTGCCAGCAGCCAGGGACTTCGGATAGCCAAAAACATTCAGTACTTC. This chain links TRBV11-2 with TRBJ2-4, with D possibly TRBD2 on 6 matching bases. The CDR3 length is 16 residues. V was trimmed by 5 bases and J by 0 bases, leaving 14 bases between them. Germline CDR1 is SGHAT and CDR2 is FQNNGV.

This clone was seen a single time. The gene calls are TRBV4-1 and TRBJ1-6; TRBD1 agrees at 11 bases. CDR3 length: 16 residues. Trimming took 0 bases from V and 14 from J; bases not matched to a gene: 9. Per germline, CDR1 MGHRA and CDR2 YSYEKL. This chain's CDR3 is CASSQEGGTGGGSLHF. The CDR3 region has the DNA TGCGCCAGCAGCCAAGAAGGCGGGACAGGGGGAGGGTCCCTCCACTTT.

This chain connects TRBV4-2 to TRBJ1-2; D ambiguous. The CDR3 totals 16 residues. V was pared by 0 bases and J by 4 bases, with 15 bases between. From germline, CDR1 is LGHNA and CDR2 YNFKEQ. Written as DNA, the CDR3 is TGTGCCAGCAGCCAAGAAACGACGAGGGAAGGCTATGGCTACACCTTC. Protein sequence: CASSQETTREGYGYTF.

The chain links TRBV3-1 (or the pseudogene TRBV3-2) to TRBJ2-3; 10 nucleotides match TRBD2. Germline V gene lookup returns CDR1 LGHDT and CDR2 YNNKEL (reference sequence). V dropped 3 bases and J dropped 0; count of bases not matched to a gene: 6. The CDR3 spans 17 residues. For the CDR3, the DNA is TGTGCCAGCAGCCAGAGAGTGGGACTAGCGAGCACAGATACGCAGTATTTT. It is translated as CASSQRVGLASTDTQYF.

The V gene is TRBV7-6, the J gene TRBJ2-5, with 8 bases lining up with TRBD1. The CDR3 sequence is 13 residues long. Germline lookup yields CDR1 SGHVS and CDR2 FNYEAQ. Unmatched junction bases numbered 0, after V lost 4 bases and J lost 2 bases. The CDR3 coding sequence is TGTGCCAGCAGCTGGGACAGGCAAGAGACCCAGTACTTC. Amino acid sequence: CASSWDRQETQYF.

V and J are TRBV4-1 and TRBJ2-1; 8 positions match TRBD1. With V trimmed by 5 bases and J by 8 bases, 8 bases remained unmatched. CDR1 MGHRA and CDR2 YSYEKL come from the germline V gene. The length of the CDR3 is 14 residues. The CDR3 coding sequence is TGCGCCAGCAGCTTCGGACAGGGTGATGATGAGCAGTTCTTC. Residues: CASSFGQGDDEQFF.

The chain joins TRBV29-1 to TRBJ2-2, with 11 bases identical to TRBD1. Germline trimming cut 4 bases from V and 8 bases from J; bases unmatched to any gene: 9. The CDR3 is 15 residues long. Per the germline V gene, CDR1 is SQVTM and CDR2 is ANQGSEA. CDR3 sequence: CSVGFRTGGAGELFF. The CDR3 DNA reads TGCAGCGTTGGTTTCCGGACAGGGGGCGCGGGGGAGCTGTTTTTT.